This TCR beta chain is drawn from a study of blood T cell repertoires in COVID-19. The V and J ends lost 3 bases and 5 bases respectively, with 8 bases between them. This CDR3 region has 12 residues. Germline V CDR1 and CDR2: DFQATT, SNEGSKA (reference sequence). The method was immunoSEQ multiplex PCR; TCRdb's version includes in-frame clones alone and lacks a portion of them. The sample consists of around 42,000 clones, about 87% of them appearing once. The genes are TRBV20-1 and TRBJ1-5; D unresolved. The TCR comes from a human donor in a cohort sampled during active COVID-19. Sequenced sample: peripheral blood. For the CDR3, the DNA is TGCAGTGCTAGTGCTATCCATCAGCCCCAGCATTTT. Translating gives CSASAIHQPQHF.